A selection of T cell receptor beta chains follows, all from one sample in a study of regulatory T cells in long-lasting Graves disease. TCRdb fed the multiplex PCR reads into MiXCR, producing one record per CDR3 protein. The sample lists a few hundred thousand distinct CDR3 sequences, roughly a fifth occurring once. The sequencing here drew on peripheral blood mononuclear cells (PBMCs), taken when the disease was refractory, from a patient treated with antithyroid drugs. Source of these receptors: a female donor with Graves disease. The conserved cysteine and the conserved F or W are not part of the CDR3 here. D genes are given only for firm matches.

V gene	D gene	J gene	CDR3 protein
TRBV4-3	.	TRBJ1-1	ASSQDYGANTEAF
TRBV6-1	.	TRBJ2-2	ASRPPNGELF
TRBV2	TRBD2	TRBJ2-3	ASRALAELTDTQY
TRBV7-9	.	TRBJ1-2	ASRATTGGYGYT
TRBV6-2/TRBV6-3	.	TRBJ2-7	ASWSGDGISYEQY
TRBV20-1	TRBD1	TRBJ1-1	SATIPGQGKTEAF
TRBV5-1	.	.	ASSSGGREREAF
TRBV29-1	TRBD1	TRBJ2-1	SVEPQDRYNEQF
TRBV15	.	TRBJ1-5	ATSRGNGNQPQH
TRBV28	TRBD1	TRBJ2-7	ASSFVRQGVYEQY
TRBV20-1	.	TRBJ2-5	SAAFEAQETQY
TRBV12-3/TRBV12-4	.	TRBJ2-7	ASSLASQVPYEQY
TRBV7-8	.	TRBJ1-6	ASSLGPSLH
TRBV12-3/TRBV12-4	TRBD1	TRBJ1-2	ASSFRDRDGGYT
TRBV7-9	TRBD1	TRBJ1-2	ASSSRQGAAGYT
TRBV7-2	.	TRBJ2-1	ASTLGVEIASYNEQF
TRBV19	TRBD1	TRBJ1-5	ASRFGTGDNQPQH
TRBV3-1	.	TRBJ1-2	ASSTTGAALYGYT
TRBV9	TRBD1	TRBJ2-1	ASSERDSLFNEQF
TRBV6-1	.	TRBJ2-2	ASSDWGDTGELF
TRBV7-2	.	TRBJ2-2	ASSLPTNRLDASGELF
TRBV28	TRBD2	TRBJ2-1	ASSSPRTSGRISYNEQF
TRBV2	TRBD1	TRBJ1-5	ASSVDRALLFQPQH
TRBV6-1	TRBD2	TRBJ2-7	ASSPGVAGVVASEQY
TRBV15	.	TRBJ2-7	ATSSSRDYEQY
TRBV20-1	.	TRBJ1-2	SALGQAQIGYT
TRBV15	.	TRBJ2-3	ATSPRSGTDTQY
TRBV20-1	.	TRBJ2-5	SASRGAETQY
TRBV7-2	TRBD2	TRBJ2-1	ASSLRASGDYNEQF
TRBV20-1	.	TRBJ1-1	SASQVGMNTEAF
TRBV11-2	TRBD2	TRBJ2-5	ASSFGGAARETQY
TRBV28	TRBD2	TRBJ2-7	ASSLSSGVLRGSYEQY
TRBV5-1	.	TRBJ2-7	ASSLGTEISYEQY
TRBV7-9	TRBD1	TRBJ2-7	ASSFPSGQGAEQY
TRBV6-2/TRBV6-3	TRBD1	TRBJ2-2	ASSYPDRGRGGELF
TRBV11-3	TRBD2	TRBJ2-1	ASSDQAGASNEQF
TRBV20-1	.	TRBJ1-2	SAQGPPPDLA
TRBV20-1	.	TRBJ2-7	SARDPSYEQY
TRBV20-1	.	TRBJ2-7	SARDRTGYYEQY
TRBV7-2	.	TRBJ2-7	ASSELLFYEQY
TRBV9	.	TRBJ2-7	ASSAGWGIAYEQY
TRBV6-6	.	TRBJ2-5	ASSYSDRETQY
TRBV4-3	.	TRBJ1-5	ASSQYRVTDDFSNQPQH